This entry lists 17 T cell receptor beta chains sequenced from one sample in a study of blood T cell repertoires in COVID-19. Repertoires were generated with immunoSEQ multiplex PCR, while TCRdb's copy carries only in-frame clones and drops some. Here the sample spans tens of thousands of clones, roughly 88% being singletons. The sample taken for sequencing was peripheral blood. The origin of the receptors is an elderly man with acute or convalescent COVID-19.

In this sample, this clone turned up once. The rearrangement joins TRBV5-1 to TRBJ1-1, with D possibly being TRBD1 (5 bases). CDR1 SGHRS and CDR2 YFSETQ come from the germline V gene. The V end lost 4 bases, the J end lost 5 bases, and 21 bases lay between the germline ends. CDR3 length equals 16 residues. This CDR3 is CASSTMAGEKGTEAFF. The CDR3 nucleotides read TGCGCCAGCAGCACGATGGCGGGGGAGAAGGGGACTGAAGCTTTCTTT. Together with reference TRBV5-1 and TRBJ1-1, the CDR3 gives the full variable domain: KAGVTQTPRYLIKTRGQQVTLSCSPISGHRSVSWYQQTPGQGLQFLFEYFSETQRNKGNFPGRFSGRQFSNSRSEMNVSTLELGDSALYLCASSTMAGEKGTEAFFGQGTRLTVV.

The chain joins TRBV3-1 (or the pseudogene TRBV3-2) to TRBJ1-1; the match to TRBD1 covers 11 bases. V shed 3 bases, J shed 4 bases, and the junction held 7 bases outside the gene matches. Germline loops: CDR1 LGHDT, CDR2 YNNKEL (reference sequence). CDR3 size: 16 residues. The CDR3 loop is CASSQKDRGQGTEAFF. The CDR3 DNA reads TGTGCCAGCAGCCAGAAGGACAGGGGGCAGGGCACTGAAGCTTTCTTT.

The V and J genes are TRBV7-3 and TRBJ2-6, with 7 bases lining up with TRBD1. With 1 base clipped from V and 0 bases from J, the junction kept 21 bases outside the gene matches. The length of the CDR3 is 23 residues. Germline CDR1 SGHTA, CDR2 FQGTGA. Here the CDR3 DNA reads TGTGCCAGCAGCTTAAGACAGGGTGGGTCCCGCGCCTCCCTGTTCTCTGGGGCCAACGTCCTGACTTTC. Translation gives CASSLRQGGSRASLFSGANVLTF.

This chain joins TRBV20-1 and TRBJ2-1, with D perhaps TRBD2 (6 bases). The CDR3 is 15 amino acids. In germline, CDR1 is DFQATT, CDR2 SNEGSKA (reference sequence). With 6 bases removed from V and 3 bases from J, the gap between germline ends came to 18 bases. The CDR3 nucleotides are TGCAGTGCCAGTCCCGGGACTTCCCGCTACAATGAGCAGTTCTTC. Protein: CSASPGTSRYNEQFF.

This chain connects TRBV5-1 to TRBJ2-1, with TRBD2 matching 9 bases. Germline CDR1 reads SGHRS; CDR2 reads YFSETQ. This CDR3 region has 16 residues. V shed 1 base, J shed 2 bases, and the junction held 4 bases outside the gene matches. In DNA form, the CDR3 reads TGCGCCAGCAGCTTGATAGCGGGAGCCCCCTACAATGAGCAGTTCTTC. The encoded protein is CASSLIAGAPYNEQFF.

CDR3 amino acids: CASSLSAGSSYNEQFF. CDR3 nucleotides: TGTGCCAGCAGCTTATCAGCAGGCAGCTCCTACAATGAGCAGTTCTTC. V and J are TRBV7-2 and TRBJ2-1; D remains unclear. The V end lost 2 bases, the J end lost 0 bases, and 11 bases lay between the germline ends. The CDR3 length is 16 residues. Germline values: CDR1 SGHTA, CDR2 FQGNSA.

As DNA, the CDR3 is TGTGCCAGCAGTTACAGAGGGATGAACTATGGCTACACCTTC. Encoded protein: CASSYRGMNYGYTF. This rearrangement joins TRBV6-2 or TRBV6-3 to TRBJ1-2, with D hard to call. The CDR3 is 14 amino acids. The V and J ends lost 2 bases and 2 bases respectively, with 9 bases between them. Germline V gives CDR1 MNHEY, CDR2 SVGEGT.

The rearrangement uses TRBV6-4 and TRBJ2-1; 13 bases match TRBD2. Germline lookup yields CDR1 MRHNA and CDR2 SNTAGT. V lost 6 bases and J lost 10; bases outside the gene matches: 9. The CDR3 covers 15 residues. The DNA of the CDR3 is TGTGCCAGCAGCCCCGGGACTAGCGGGATAGGGGAGCAGTTCTTC. Amino acids: CASSPGTSGIGEQFF.

V gene TRBV2 combines with J gene TRBJ1-2; 7 bases map to TRBD1. The CDR3 runs to 14 residues. Germline values: CDR1 SNHLY, CDR2 FYNNEI. V gave up 6 bases and J gave up 5 bases; unmatched junction bases: 9. CDR3 loop: CASSRQGSEYGYTF. The CDR3 nucleotides are TGTGCCAGCAGCAGACAGGGATCAGAATATGGCTACACCTTC.

Comment on this clone: This same CDR3 is encoded by further DNA sequences in the sample. This chain joins TRBV18 and TRBJ2-7; the D gene is possibly TRBD2 (6 bases). The CDR3 consists of 13 residues. With 3 bases removed from V and 6 bases from J, the gap between germline ends came to 12 bases. Looked up from germline, CDR1 is KGHSH and CDR2 is LQKENI. This chain's CDR3 is CASSPGTGGEQYF. DNA of the CDR3: TGTGCCAGCTCACCGGGTACCGGGGGCGAGCAGTACTTC.

V usage is TRBV15 and J usage is TRBJ2-7; possible D gene TRBD1, 5 bases. Per the germline V gene, CDR1 is LNHNV and CDR2 is YYDKDF (reference sequence). CDR3 length: 14 residues. The V and J ends lost 4 bases and 0 bases respectively, with 10 bases between them. CDR3: CATSTTGGSYEQYF. Here the CDR3 DNA reads TGTGCCACCAGCACCACAGGTGGCTCCTACGAGCAGTACTTC.

This clone was detected once. This chain links TRBV7-3 with TRBJ1-1; 9 positions match TRBD1. This CDR3 region has 14 residues. V shed 5 bases and J 1 base; nucleotides not matched to a gene: 2. Germline assignment: CDR1 SGHTA and CDR2 FQGTGA. The CDR3 nucleotides read TGTGCCAGCAGCCCGACAGGGGGGAACACTGAAGCTTTCTTT. Translated, it gives CASSPTGGNTEAFF.

Details on this clone: Different DNA sequences within this sample yield the same CDR3. This chain links TRBV5-1 with TRBJ2-7; D may be TRBD1 (5 bases). Germline V gene data show CDR1 as SGHRS and CDR2 as YFSETQ. The CDR3 extends over 15 amino acids. Trimming removed 0 bases at V and 2 bases at J, with 12 bases between. The CDR3 sequence is CASSLEGQGPYEQYF. CDR3 in DNA: TGCGCCAGCAGCTTGGAAGGTCAGGGTCCCTACGAGCAGTACTTC. Combining the CDR3 with reference TRBV5-1 and TRBJ2-7 gives the whole variable domain KAGVTQTPRYLIKTRGQQVTLSCSPISGHRSVSWYQQTPGQGLQFLFEYFSETQRNKGNFPGRFSGRQFSNSRSEMNVSTLELGDSALYLCASSLEGQGPYEQYFGPGTRLTVT.

V usage is TRBV5-1 and J usage is TRBJ1-2, with D possibly being TRBD1 (5 bases). The germline V gene encodes CDR1 SGHRS and CDR2 YFSETQ. V dropped 4 bases and J dropped 6 bases, with 16 bases sitting between them. The CDR3 has 14 residues. The CDR3 DNA is TGCGCCAGCAGCCCGAGGAGGGGTGAAGATGGCTACACCTTC. Amino acid sequence: CASSPRRGEDGYTF.

The genes are TRBV7-2 and TRBJ2-7; the D gene is possibly TRBD2 (6 bases). The V end was cut by 1 base, the J end by 4 bases, with 8 bases between. The germline gives CDR1 SGHTA, CDR2 FQGNSA. The CDR3 is made up of 13 amino acids. The CDR3 nucleotides read TGTGCCAGCAGCTTAGTGGGAGGTTACGAGCAGTACTTC. Its protein product is CASSLVGGYEQYF.

This chain joins TRBV5-4 and TRBJ2-3, with D tentatively TRBD2 (6 bases). The CDR3 consists of 16 residues. Germline CDR1 reads SGHNT; CDR2 reads YYREEE (reference sequence). The germline V and J ends were trimmed by 1 base and 2 bases, with 14 bases remaining between them. The CDR3 loop reads CASSLWLSGDTDTQYF. The CDR3 DNA reads TGTGCCAGCAGCTTGTGGCTTAGCGGAGACACAGATACGCAGTATTTT.

This clone came up a few times. The chain joins TRBV5-6 to TRBJ2-2; D remains ambiguous. The CDR3 has 12 residues. V was pared by 0 bases and J by 8 bases, with 5 bases between. Germline V gives CDR1 SGHDT, CDR2 YYEEEE. CDR3 nucleotide sequence: TGTGCCAGCAGCTTGGGGCCGGGGGAGCTGTTTTTT. It yields the protein CASSLGPGELFF.